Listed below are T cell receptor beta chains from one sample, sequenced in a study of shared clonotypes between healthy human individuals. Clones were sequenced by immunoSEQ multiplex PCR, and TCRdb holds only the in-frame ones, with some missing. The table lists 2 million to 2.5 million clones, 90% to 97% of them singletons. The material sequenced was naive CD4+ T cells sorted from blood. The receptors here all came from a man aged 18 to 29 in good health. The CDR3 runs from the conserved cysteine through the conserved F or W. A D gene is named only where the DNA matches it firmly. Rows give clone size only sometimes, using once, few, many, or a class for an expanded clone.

CDR3 protein: CASSLRTGPSLGYTF
CDR3 DNA: TGTGCCAGTAGTTTGAGGACAGGGCCTTCGCTGGGCTACACCTTC
clone size: NA
D gene: TRBD1
V gene: TRBV19
J gene: TRBJ1-2

CDR3 protein: CASSLWVAGSGDEQFF
CDR3 DNA: TGTGCCAGCAGCCTGTGGGTAGCGGGGTCAGGGGACGAGCAGTTCTTC
clone size: NA
D gene: TRBD2
V gene: TRBV7-2
J gene: TRBJ2-1

CDR3 protein: CASSFGTENTEAFF
CDR3 DNA: TGCGCCAGCAGCTTTGGGACAGAGAACACTGAAGCTTTCTTT
clone size: few
D gene: TRBD1
V gene: TRBV5-1
J gene: TRBJ1-1

CDR3 protein: CASSSPSGLLETQYF
CDR3 DNA: TGTGCCAGCAGCTCGCCTAGCGGCCTCTTGGAGACCCAGTACTTC
clone size: NA
D gene: TRBD2
V gene: TRBV7-2
J gene: TRBJ2-5

CDR3 protein: CASSRVGSGANVLTF
CDR3 DNA: TGCGCCAGCAGCCGAGTCGGGTCTGGGGCCAACGTCCTGACTTTC
clone size: NA
D gene: NA
V gene: TRBV5-1
J gene: TRBJ2-6

CDR3 protein: CASSAIRGPGTEAFF
CDR3 DNA: TGTGCCAGCAGCGCCATCAGGGGGCCTGGCACTGAAGCTTTCTTT
clone size: NA
D gene: TRBD1
V gene: TRBV9
J gene: TRBJ1-1

CDR3 protein: CASSQDLLGNYGYTF
CDR3 DNA: TGTGCCAGCAGCCAAGATCTATTGGGGAACTATGGCTACACCTTC
clone size: once
D gene: NA
V gene: TRBV14
J gene: TRBJ1-2

CDR3 protein: CASSFGGKLFF
CDR3 DNA: TGTGCCAGCAGCTTTGGGGGGAAACTGTTTTTT
clone size: NA
D gene: NA
V gene: TRBV5-6
J gene: TRBJ1-4

CDR3 protein: CATRSDVYDDYTF
CDR3 DNA: TGTGCCACTCGTTCGGACGTGTATGACGACTACACCTTC
clone size: few
D gene: NA
V gene: TRBV10-3
J gene: TRBJ1-2

CDR3 protein: CASSGVEGTDTQYF
CDR3 DNA: TGTGCCAGCAGCGGGGTAGAGGGAACAGATACGCAGTATTTT
clone size: NA
D gene: NA
V gene: TRBV9
J gene: TRBJ2-3

CDR3 protein: CASSLANSGANVLTF
CDR3 DNA: TGTGCCAGCAGCTTGGCCAACTCTGGGGCCAACGTCCTGACTTTC
clone size: NA
D gene: NA
V gene: TRBV5-4
J gene: TRBJ2-6

CDR3 protein: CASSAAAGARGYTF
CDR3 DNA: TGTGCCAGCAGCGCAGCGGCGGGGGCACGAGGCTACACCTTC
clone size: NA
D gene: NA
V gene: TRBV7-2
J gene: TRBJ1-2

CDR3 protein: CASSLESAAAYGYTF
CDR3 DNA: TGTGCCAGCAGCTTAGAGTCCGCGGCGGCTTATGGCTACACCTTC
clone size: NA
D gene: NA
V gene: TRBV7-8
J gene: TRBJ1-2

CDR3 protein: CASSPSPGAIETQYF
CDR3 DNA: TGCGCCAGCAGTCCTTCCCCGGGAGCCATAGAGACCCAGTACTTC
clone size: NA
D gene: NA
V gene: TRBV5-1
J gene: TRBJ2-5

CDR3 protein: CASSPQGGRSSPLHF
CDR3 DNA: TGTGCCAGCAGTCCCCAGGGAGGCAGGAGTTCACCCCTCCACTTT
clone size: NA
D gene: NA
V gene: TRBV6-5
J gene: TRBJ1-6

CDR3 protein: CASILTGTNYGYTF
CDR3 DNA: TGTGCCAGCATTTTGACAGGGACTAACTATGGCTACACCTTC
clone size: once
D gene: TRBD1
V gene: TRBV28
J gene: TRBJ1-2

CDR3 protein: CASSGPLSSLEQYF
CDR3 DNA: TGTGCCAGCAGTGGTCCCCTTTCGAGTCTGGAGCAGTACTTC
clone size: NA
D gene: NA
V gene: TRBV2
J gene: TRBJ2-7

CDR3 protein: CASSYGTPYERYF
CDR3 DNA: TGTGCCAGCAGCTACGGGACCCCCTACGAGCGGTACTTC
clone size: NA
D gene: NA
V gene: TRBV11-3
J gene: TRBJ2-7

CDR3 protein: CASTPLKARNTGELFF
CDR3 DNA: TGTGCCAGTACCCCCTTAAAAGCCCGGAACACCGGGGAGCTGTTTTTT
clone size: NA
D gene: NA
V gene: TRBV19
J gene: TRBJ2-2

CDR3 protein: CSVESGTGITGELFF
CDR3 DNA: TGCAGCGTTGAATCCGGGACAGGGATCACCGGGGAGCTGTTTTTT
clone size: NA
D gene: TRBD1
V gene: TRBV29-1
J gene: TRBJ2-2

CDR3 protein: CASSHPGLAGYNEQFF
CDR3 DNA: TGTGCCAGCAGCCATCCGGGACTAGCGGGGTACAATGAGCAGTTCTTC
clone size: NA
D gene: TRBD2
V gene: TRBV7-9
J gene: TRBJ2-1

CDR3 protein: CASSLVQGGYGYTF
CDR3 DNA: TGCGCCAGCAGCTTGGTTCAGGGAGGGTATGGCTACACCTTC
clone size: NA
D gene: NA
V gene: TRBV5-1
J gene: TRBJ1-2

CDR3 protein: CASSPYVGGALGDEQYF
CDR3 DNA: TGTGCCAGCAGCCCCTACGTTGGCGGGGCCCTCGGAGACGAGCAGTACTTC
clone size: NA
D gene: NA
V gene: TRBV4-2
J gene: TRBJ2-7

CDR3 protein: CASSLSSPVGYEQYF
CDR3 DNA: TGTGCCAGCAGCCTATCTAGCCCCGTCGGGTACGAGCAGTACTTC
clone size: NA
D gene: NA
V gene: TRBV11-2
J gene: TRBJ2-7

CDR3 protein: CASRTTGELFF
CDR3 DNA: TGTGCCAGTAGGACAACCGGGGAGCTGTTTTTT
clone size: NA
D gene: NA
V gene: TRBV25-1
J gene: TRBJ2-2

CDR3 protein: CAISANKPGDNEQFF
CDR3 DNA: TGTGCCATCAGCGCAAATAAGCCGGGTGACAATGAGCAGTTCTTC
clone size: NA
D gene: NA
V gene: TRBV10-3
J gene: TRBJ2-1

CDR3 protein: CASSGGQAGVADTQYF
CDR3 DNA: TGTGCCAGCAGCGGAGGACAAGCGGGAGTAGCAGATACGCAGTATTTT
clone size: NA
D gene: TRBD2
V gene: TRBV7-2
J gene: TRBJ2-3

CDR3 protein: CASSVGSGGTSGNTIYF
CDR3 DNA: TGTGCCAGCAGCGTAGGTTCGGGGGGTACCTCTGGAAACACCATATATTTT
clone size: NA
D gene: NA
V gene: TRBV9
J gene: TRBJ1-3

CDR3 protein: CASSQVDRQNSPLHF
CDR3 DNA: TGCGCCAGCAGCCAAGTCGACAGGCAGAATTCACCCCTCCACTTT
clone size: NA
D gene: NA
V gene: TRBV4-1
J gene: TRBJ1-6

CDR3 protein: CASSRGAAYEQYF
CDR3 DNA: TGTGCCAGCAGCCGGGGGGCCGCCTACGAGCAGTACTTC
clone size: NA
D gene: NA
V gene: TRBV6-5
J gene: TRBJ2-7

CDR3 protein: CASSNRDGQPQHF
CDR3 DNA: TGTGCCAGCAGCAATCGCGATGGGCAGCCCCAGCATTTT
clone size: NA
D gene: NA
V gene: TRBV7-8
J gene: TRBJ1-5

CDR3 protein: CASSPGTSGNNEQFF
CDR3 DNA: TGTGCCAGCAGTCCGGGGACTAGCGGAAACAATGAGCAGTTCTTC
clone size: NA
D gene: TRBD2
V gene: TRBV7-9
J gene: TRBJ2-1

CDR3 protein: CATPHESGTTAQYF
CDR3 DNA: TGTGCCACCCCTCATGAATCAGGGACTACTGCGCAGTATTTT
clone size: NA
D gene: TRBD2
V gene: TRBV7-2
J gene: TRBJ2-3

CDR3 protein: CASSPYPAGRSYEQYF
CDR3 DNA: TGTGCCAGCAGCCCCTATCCGGCAGGGAGATCCTACGAGCAGTACTTC
clone size: once
D gene: NA
V gene: TRBV7-2
J gene: TRBJ2-7

CDR3 protein: CASNGTGLCEQYF
CDR3 DNA: TGTGCCAGCAACGGGACAGGGTTGTGCGAGCAGTACTTC
clone size: NA
D gene: TRBD1
V gene: TRBV6-5
J gene: TRBJ2-7

CDR3 protein: CASSPGTAYGYTF
CDR3 DNA: TGCGCCAGCAGCCCAGGGACAGCCTATGGCTACACCTTC
clone size: NA
D gene: TRBD1
V gene: TRBV5-1
J gene: TRBJ1-2

CDR3 protein: CASSFLGDGELFF
CDR3 DNA: TGTGCCAGCAGTTTCCTGGGGGACGGGGAGCTGTTTTTT
clone size: NA
D gene: NA
V gene: TRBV27
J gene: TRBJ2-2

CDR3 protein: CALDKGGYGYTF
CDR3 DNA: TGTGCCTTGGACAAGGGTGGCTATGGCTACACCTTC
clone size: NA
D gene: NA
V gene: TRBV30
J gene: TRBJ1-2

CDR3 protein: CASSEAPLGVKNIQYF
CDR3 DNA: TGTGCCAGCAGTGAAGCGCCTCTGGGGGTTAAAAACATTCAGTACTTC
clone size: NA
D gene: NA
V gene: TRBV6-1
J gene: TRBJ2-4

CDR3 protein: CASSPSGTSGSYEQYF
CDR3 DNA: TGCGCCAGCAGCCCCTCCGGGACTAGCGGGAGTTACGAGCAGTACTTC
clone size: NA
D gene: TRBD2
V gene: TRBV4-1
J gene: TRBJ2-7

CDR3 protein: CASSLELVGGFEQFF
CDR3 DNA: TGTGCCAGCAGCTTGGAATTGGTGGGAGGGTTTGAGCAGTTCTTC
clone size: NA
D gene: TRBD2
V gene: TRBV5-4
J gene: TRBJ2-1

CDR3 protein: CASSGWGQLNTEAFF
CDR3 DNA: TGCGCCAGCAGTGGGTGGGGACAGCTTAACACTGAAGCTTTCTTT
clone size: once
D gene: TRBD1
V gene: TRBV5-1
J gene: TRBJ1-1

CDR3 protein: CASSPGVIGNTIYF
CDR3 DNA: TGTGCCAGCAGTCCGGGAGTTATAGGAAACACCATATATTTT
clone size: NA
D gene: NA
V gene: TRBV6-5
J gene: TRBJ1-3

CDR3 protein: CASKELPGNYGYTF
CDR3 DNA: TGTGCCAGCAAAGAATTACCAGGGAACTATGGCTACACCTTC
clone size: NA
D gene: NA
V gene: TRBV6-1
J gene: TRBJ1-2

CDR3 protein: CASSLVPPYEQYF
CDR3 DNA: TGCGCCAGCAGCTTGGTCCCCCCCTACGAGCAGTACTTC
clone size: NA
D gene: NA
V gene: TRBV5-1
J gene: TRBJ2-7

CDR3 protein: CASRGAGLSQPQHF
CDR3 DNA: TGTGCCAGCAGGGGAGCTGGGTTGAGTCAGCCCCAGCATTTT
clone size: NA
D gene: NA
V gene: TRBV28
J gene: TRBJ1-5

CDR3 protein: CASSFDWGSYEQYF
CDR3 DNA: TGTGCCAGCAGCTTTGATTGGGGCTCCTACGAGCAGTACTTC
clone size: NA
D gene: NA
V gene: TRBV7-2
J gene: TRBJ2-7